These T cell receptor beta chains were read from a single sample in a study of T cells in localized non-small cell lung cancer. Profiled with immunoSEQ multiplex PCR; TCRdb holds only in-frame clones, not every one. The sample has about 39,000 clones, about 85% seen once. The sequencing here drew on PBMCs, taken before any cancer treatment. These receptors were collected from a woman between 35 and 70 years old with stage II squamous cell lung carcinoma. Each CDR3 is given with its conserved first and last residue. The size field is filled for only some rows; it gives once, few, many or a size class.

v_call	clone_size	j_call	cdr3_length	cdr3_aa
TRBV7-9	.	TRBJ1-1	15	CAVQGWREGKTEAFF
TRBV4-2	once	TRBJ2-2	16	CASSDGTGKITGELFF
TRBV4-1	.	TRBJ2-7	17	CASSQDLGGQGSYEQYF
TRBV4-2	.	TRBJ2-3	16	CASSQRSGGTTDTQYF
TRBV7-2	.	TRBJ1-5	16	CASSLASVGMGQPQHF
TRBV2	.	TRBJ1-1	13	CASKRGKDTEAFF
TRBV18	.	TRBJ1-5	13	CASSSDSNQPQHF
TRBV4-3	.	TRBJ1-5	13	CASSQDRGQPQHF
TRBV27	.	TRBJ2-3	14	CASSYLSSTDTQYF
TRBV11-3	.	TRBJ2-2	15	CASSLSDRLAGELFF
TRBV5-1	.	TRBJ2-5	14	CASSTRDQKETQYF
TRBV28	.	TRBJ2-7	16	CASSLSPEFGTYEQYF
TRBV6-6	once	TRBJ1-6	14	CASSYGAGNSPLHF
TRBV4-2	.	TRBJ1-2	15	CASSQVGGTNYGYTF
TRBV7-8	.	TRBJ1-5	16	CASSSGTADSNQPQHF
TRBV11-2	.	TRBJ1-3	16	CASSLVPQGTGNTIYF